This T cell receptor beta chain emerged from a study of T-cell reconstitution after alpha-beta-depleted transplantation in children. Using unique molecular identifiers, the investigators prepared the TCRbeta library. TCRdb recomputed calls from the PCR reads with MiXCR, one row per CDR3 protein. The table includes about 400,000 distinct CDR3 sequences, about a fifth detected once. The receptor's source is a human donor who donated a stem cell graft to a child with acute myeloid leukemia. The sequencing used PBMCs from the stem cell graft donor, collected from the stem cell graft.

This chain's CDR3 is CASSLVGSGAYNEQFF. CDR3 bases: TGTGCCAGCAGCTTAGTGGGTAGCGGAGCCTACAATGAGCAGTTCTTC. The chain has TRBV7-2 and TRBJ2-1; D possibly corresponds to TRBD2 (6 bases). Germline CDR1 and CDR2: SGHTA and FQGNSA. This CDR3 contains 16 residues. V lost 1 base, J lost 2 bases, and 12 bases lay in between.